A single sample gave rise to the 3 T cell receptor beta chains below, sequenced in a study of T cells in Graves' hyperthyroidism and ophthalmopathy. It was RNA transcripts that yielded the amplified TCR beta CDR3 regions. A set of HTBI primers served as the primers for a first-round RT-PCR of the TCR CDR3. TCRdb fed the multiplex PCR reads into MiXCR, producing one record per CDR3 protein. The sample includes hundreds of thousands of distinct CDR3 sequences, about 18% of them seen just once. The sequencing input was blood. Receptor source: a woman aged 60 to 75 with Graves' ophthalmopathy.

In this sample, this clonotype turned up a few times. The V call is TRBV10-3, the J call TRBJ2-3; TRBD2 matches at 13 bases. Trimming removed 5 bases from V and 0 bases from J; junction bases left unmatched: 2. CDR3 length: 16 residues. The germline V gene encodes CDR1 ENHRY and CDR2 SYGVKD. CDR3 bases: TGTGCCATCAGTACGGGACTAGCGGGAAGCACAGATACGCAGTATTTT. Residues: CAISTGLAGSTDTQYF.

At least ten counts were recorded for this clonotype. This sequence joins TRBV6-1 and TRBJ2-5, with 10 bases lining up with TRBD1. Losses at the gene ends were 3 bases for V and 5 bases for J; bases not matched to a gene: 3. CDR1 and CDR2 from the germline V gene are MNHNS and SASEGT. This CDR3 is built from 14 residues. CDR3 residues: CASSDGGQGETQYF. DNA for the CDR3: TGTGCCAGCAGTGATGGGGGACAGGGGGAGACCCAGTACTTC.

The chain links TRBV7-9 to TRBJ1-1, with D tentatively TRBD1 (5 bases). The CDR3 runs 15 residues. CDR1 and CDR2 (germline): SEHNR, FQNEAQ (reference sequence). Trimming removed 1 base from V and 6 bases from J, with 15 bases in between. In nucleotides, the CDR3 is TGTGCCAGCAGCTTAGTAGCAGGGAGGGGATCTGAAGCTTTCTTT. Amino acids: CASSLVAGRGSEAFF.